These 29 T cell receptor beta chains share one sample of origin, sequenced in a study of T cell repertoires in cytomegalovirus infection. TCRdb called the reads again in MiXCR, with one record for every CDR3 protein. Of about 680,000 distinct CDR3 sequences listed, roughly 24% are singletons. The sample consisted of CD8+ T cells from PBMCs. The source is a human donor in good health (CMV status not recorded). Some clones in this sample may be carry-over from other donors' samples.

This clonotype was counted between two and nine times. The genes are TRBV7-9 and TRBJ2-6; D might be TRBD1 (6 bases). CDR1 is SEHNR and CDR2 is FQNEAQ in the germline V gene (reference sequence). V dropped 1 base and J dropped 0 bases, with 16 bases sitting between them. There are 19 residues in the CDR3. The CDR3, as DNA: TGTGCCAGCAGCTTAGGGTTAGACAGGATGGACTCTGGGGCCAACGTCCTGACTTTC. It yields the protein CASSLGLDRMDSGANVLTF.

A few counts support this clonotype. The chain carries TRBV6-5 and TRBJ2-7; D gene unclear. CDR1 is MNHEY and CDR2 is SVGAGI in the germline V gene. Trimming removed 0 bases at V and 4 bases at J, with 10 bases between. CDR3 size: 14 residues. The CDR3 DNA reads TGTGCCAGCAGTTACTCCGGGCAGAGTTACGAGCAGTACTTC. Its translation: CASSYSGQSYEQYF.

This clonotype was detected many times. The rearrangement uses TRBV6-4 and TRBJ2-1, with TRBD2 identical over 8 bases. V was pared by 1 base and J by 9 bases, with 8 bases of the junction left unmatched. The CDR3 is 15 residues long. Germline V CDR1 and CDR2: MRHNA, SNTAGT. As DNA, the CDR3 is TGTGCCAGCAGTGACTGGGGGACTAGAGGTAGTGAGCAGTTCTTC. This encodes CASSDWGTRGSEQFF.

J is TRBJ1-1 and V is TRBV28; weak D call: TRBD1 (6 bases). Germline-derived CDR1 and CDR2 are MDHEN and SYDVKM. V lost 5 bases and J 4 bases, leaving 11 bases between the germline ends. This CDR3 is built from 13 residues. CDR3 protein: CASSETGSTEAFF. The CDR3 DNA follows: TGTGCCAGCAGTGAAACAGGGTCCACTGAAGCTTTCTTT.

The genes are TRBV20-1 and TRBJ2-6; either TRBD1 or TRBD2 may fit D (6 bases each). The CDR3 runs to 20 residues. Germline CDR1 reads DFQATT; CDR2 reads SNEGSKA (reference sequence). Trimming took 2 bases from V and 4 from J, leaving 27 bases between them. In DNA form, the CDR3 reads TGCAGTGCTAGATGGGGGGCCTGGGACCCGCGCCTTGGAGGGGCCAACGTCCTGACTTTC. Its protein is CSARWGAWDPRLGGANVLTF.

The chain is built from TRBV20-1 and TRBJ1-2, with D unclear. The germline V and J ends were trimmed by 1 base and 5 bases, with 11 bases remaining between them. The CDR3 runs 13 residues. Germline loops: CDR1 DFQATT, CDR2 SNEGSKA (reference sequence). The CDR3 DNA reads TGCAGTGCTAGAGTGGGTATGCGGTATGGCTACACCTTC. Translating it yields CSARVGMRYGYTF.

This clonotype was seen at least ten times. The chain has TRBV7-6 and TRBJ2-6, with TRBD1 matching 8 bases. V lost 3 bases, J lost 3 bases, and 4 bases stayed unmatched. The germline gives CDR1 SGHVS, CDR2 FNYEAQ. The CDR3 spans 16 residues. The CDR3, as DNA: TGTGCCAGCAGCTTCAGACAGGGGCTTGGGGCCAACGTCCTGACTTTC. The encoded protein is CASSFRQGLGANVLTF.

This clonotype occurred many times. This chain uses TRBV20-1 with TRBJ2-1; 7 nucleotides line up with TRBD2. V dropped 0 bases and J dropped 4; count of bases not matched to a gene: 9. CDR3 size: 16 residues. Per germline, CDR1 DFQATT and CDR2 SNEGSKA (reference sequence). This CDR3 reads CSARDPAGTLYNEQFF. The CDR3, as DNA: TGCAGTGCTAGAGATCCAGCGGGGACCCTTTACAATGAGCAGTTCTTC.

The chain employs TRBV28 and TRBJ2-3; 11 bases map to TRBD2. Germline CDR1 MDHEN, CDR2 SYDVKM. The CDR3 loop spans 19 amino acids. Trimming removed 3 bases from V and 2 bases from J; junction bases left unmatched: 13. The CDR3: CASSFLPGASGGSTDTQYF. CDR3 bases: TGTGCCAGCAGTTTCCTACCGGGTGCTAGCGGGGGGTCCACAGATACGCAGTATTTT.

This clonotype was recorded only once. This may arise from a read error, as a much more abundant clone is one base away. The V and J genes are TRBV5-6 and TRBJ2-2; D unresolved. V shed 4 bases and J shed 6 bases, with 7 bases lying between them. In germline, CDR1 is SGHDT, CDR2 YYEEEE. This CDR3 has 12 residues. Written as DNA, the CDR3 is TGTGCCAGCAGCGTTAGGGCCGGGGAGCTGTTTTTT. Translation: CASSVRAGELFF.

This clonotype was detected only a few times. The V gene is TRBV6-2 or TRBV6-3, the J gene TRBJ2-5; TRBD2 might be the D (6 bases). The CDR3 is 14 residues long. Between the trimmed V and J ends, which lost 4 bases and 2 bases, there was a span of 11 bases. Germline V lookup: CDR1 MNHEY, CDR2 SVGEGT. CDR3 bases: TGTGCCAGCAGTTGGGAGGCAACACAAGAGACCCAGTACTTC. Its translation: CASSWEATQETQYF.

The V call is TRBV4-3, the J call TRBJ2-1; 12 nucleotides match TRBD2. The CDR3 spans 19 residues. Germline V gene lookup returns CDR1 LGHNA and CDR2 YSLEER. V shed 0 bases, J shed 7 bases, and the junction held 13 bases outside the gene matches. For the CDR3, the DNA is TGCGCCAGCAGCCAAGATTCTAGCGGGGGGGCCCTTTATTGGAATGAGCAGTTCTTC. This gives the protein CASSQDSSGGALYWNEQFF.

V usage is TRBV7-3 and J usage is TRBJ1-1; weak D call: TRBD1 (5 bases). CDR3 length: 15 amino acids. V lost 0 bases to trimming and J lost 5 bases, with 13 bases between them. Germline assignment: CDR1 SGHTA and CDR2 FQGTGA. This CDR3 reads CASSLTRGRRTEAFF. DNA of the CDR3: TGTGCCAGCAGCTTAACACGGGGCCGTCGGACTGAAGCTTTCTTT.

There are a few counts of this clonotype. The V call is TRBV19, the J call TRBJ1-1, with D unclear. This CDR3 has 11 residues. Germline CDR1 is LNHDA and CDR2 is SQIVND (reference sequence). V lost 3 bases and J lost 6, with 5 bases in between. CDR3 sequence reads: CASSMTSEAFF. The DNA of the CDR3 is TGTGCCAGTAGTATGACATCTGAAGCTTTCTTT. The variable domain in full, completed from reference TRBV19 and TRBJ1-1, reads DGGITQSPKYLFRKEGQNVTLSCEQNLNHDAMYWYRQDPGQGLRLIYYSQIVNDFQKGDIAEGYSVSREKKESFPLTVTSAQKNPTAFYLCASSMTSEAFFGQGTRLTVV.

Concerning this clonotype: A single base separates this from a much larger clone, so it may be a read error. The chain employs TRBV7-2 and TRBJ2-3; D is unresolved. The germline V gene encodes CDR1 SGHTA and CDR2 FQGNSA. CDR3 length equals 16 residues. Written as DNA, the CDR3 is TGTGCCAGCTGCTTAGCATTTGACTCTGACACAGATACGCAGTATTTT. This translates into CASCLAFDSDTDTQYF.

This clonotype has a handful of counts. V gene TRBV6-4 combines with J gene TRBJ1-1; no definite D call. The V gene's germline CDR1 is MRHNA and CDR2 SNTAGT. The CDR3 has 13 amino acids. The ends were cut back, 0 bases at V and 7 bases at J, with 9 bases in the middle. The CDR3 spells CASSDSNDGEAFF. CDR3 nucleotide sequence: TGTGCCAGCAGTGACTCGAACGATGGTGAAGCTTTCTTT.

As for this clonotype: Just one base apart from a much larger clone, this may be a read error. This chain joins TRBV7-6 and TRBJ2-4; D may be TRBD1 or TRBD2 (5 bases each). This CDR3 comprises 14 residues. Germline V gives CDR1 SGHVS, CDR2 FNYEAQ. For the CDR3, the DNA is TGTGTCAGGGCGAGGGGATCCGCCAAAAACATTCAGTACTTC. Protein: CVRARGSAKNIQYF.

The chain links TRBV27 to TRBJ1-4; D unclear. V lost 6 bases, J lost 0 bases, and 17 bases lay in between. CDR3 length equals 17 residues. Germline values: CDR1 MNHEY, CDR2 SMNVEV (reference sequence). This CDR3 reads CASSLREELATNEKLFF. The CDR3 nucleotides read TGTGCCAGCAGCCTTAGGGAGGAACTTGCAACTAATGAAAAACTGTTTTTT. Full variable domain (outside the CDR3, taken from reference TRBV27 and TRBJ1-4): EAQVTQNPRYLITVTGKKLTVTCSQNMNHEYMSWYRQDPGLGLRQIYYSMNVEVTDKGDVPEGYKVSRKEKRNFPLILESPSPNQTSLYFCASSLREELATNEKLFFGSGTQLSVL.

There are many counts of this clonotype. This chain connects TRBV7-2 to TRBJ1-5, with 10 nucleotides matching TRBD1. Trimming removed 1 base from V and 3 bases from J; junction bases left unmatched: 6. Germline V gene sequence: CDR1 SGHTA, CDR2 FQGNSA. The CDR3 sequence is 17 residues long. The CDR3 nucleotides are TGTGCCAGCAGCTTAGTTGGGACAGGGGCGTCCAATCAGCCCCAGCATTTT. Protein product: CASSLVGTGASNQPQHF.

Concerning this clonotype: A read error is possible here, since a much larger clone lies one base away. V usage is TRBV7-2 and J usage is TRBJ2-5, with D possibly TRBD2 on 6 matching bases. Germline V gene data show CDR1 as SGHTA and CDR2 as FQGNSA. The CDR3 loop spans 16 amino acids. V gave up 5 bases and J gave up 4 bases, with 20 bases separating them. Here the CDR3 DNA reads TGTGCCAGCAGCCCCGACAGAGGTCGAGCGGGAGAGACCCAGTACTTC. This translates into CASSPDRGRAGETQYF.

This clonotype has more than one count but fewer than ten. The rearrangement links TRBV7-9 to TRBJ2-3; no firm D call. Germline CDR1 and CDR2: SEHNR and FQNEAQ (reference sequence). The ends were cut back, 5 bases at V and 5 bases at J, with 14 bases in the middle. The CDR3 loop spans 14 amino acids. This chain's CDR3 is CASSRVASGDTQYF. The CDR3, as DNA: TGTGCCAGCAGCCGAGTTGCCTCCGGAGATACGCAGTATTTT.

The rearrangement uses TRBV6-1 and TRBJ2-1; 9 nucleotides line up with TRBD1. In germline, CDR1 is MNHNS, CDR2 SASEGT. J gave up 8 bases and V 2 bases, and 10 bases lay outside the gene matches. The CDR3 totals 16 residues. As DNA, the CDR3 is TGTGCCAGCAGTGAAAGAATGGGACAGGGTTTTTATGAGCAGTTCTTC. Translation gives CASSERMGQGFYEQFF.

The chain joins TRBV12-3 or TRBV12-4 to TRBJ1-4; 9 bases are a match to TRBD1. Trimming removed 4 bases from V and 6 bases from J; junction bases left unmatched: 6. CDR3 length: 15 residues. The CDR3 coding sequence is TGTGCCAGCAGTTCTCTCCGGGACAGGGATGAAAAACTGTTTTTT. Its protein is CASSSLRDRDEKLFF.

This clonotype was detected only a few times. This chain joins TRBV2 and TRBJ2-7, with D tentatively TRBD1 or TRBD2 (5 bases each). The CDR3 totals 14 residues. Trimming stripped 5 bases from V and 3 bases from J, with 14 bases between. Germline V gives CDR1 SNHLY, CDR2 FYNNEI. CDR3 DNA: TGTGCCAGCAGTTACCTTCGGGACGGCTACGAGCAGTACTTC. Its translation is CASSYLRDGYEQYF. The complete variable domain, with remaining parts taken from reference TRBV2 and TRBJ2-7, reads EPEVTQTPSHQVTQMGQEVILRCVPISNHLYFYWYRQILGQKVEFLVSFYNNEISEKSEIFDDQFSVERPDGSNFTLKIRSTKLEDSAMYFCASSYLRDGYEQYFGPGTRLTVT.

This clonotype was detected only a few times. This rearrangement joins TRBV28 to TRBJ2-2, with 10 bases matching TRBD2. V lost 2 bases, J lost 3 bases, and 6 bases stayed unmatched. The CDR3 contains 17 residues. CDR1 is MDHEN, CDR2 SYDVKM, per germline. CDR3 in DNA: TGTGCCAGCAGTTTACATGCTAGCGGGAGCTACACCGGGGAGCTGTTTTTT. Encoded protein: CASSLHASGSYTGELFF.

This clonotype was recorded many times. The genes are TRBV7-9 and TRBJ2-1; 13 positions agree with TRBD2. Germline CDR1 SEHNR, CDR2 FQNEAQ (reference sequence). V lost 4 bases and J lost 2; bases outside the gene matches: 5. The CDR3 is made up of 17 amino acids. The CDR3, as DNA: TGTGCCAGCAGCTCCTCGACTAGCGGGGGGCCCTACAATGAGCAGTTCTTC. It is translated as CASSSSTSGGPYNEQFF.

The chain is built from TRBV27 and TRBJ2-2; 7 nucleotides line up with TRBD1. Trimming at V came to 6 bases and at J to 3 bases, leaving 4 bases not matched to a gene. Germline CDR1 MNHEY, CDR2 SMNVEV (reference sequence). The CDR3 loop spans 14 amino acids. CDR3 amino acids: CASSRGFYTGELFF. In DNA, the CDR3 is TGTGCCAGCAGCAGGGGGTTTTACACCGGGGAGCTGTTTTTT.

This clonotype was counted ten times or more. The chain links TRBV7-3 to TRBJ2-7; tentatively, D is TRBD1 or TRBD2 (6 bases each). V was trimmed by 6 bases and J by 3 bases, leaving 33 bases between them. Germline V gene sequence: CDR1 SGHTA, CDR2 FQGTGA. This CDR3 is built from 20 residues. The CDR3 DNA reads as TGTGCCAGCAGAAGGGGCTTCTGGCACGAAAGTAGGGGGGACCACTACGAGCAGTACGTC. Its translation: CASRRGFWHESRGDHYEQYV.

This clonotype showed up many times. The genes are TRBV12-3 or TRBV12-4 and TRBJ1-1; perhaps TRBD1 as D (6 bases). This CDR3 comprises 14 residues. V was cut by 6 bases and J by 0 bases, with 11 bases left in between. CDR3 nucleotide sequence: TGTGCCAGCAGCATAACAGGGCTGAACACTGAAGCTTTCTTT. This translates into CASSITGLNTEAFF.